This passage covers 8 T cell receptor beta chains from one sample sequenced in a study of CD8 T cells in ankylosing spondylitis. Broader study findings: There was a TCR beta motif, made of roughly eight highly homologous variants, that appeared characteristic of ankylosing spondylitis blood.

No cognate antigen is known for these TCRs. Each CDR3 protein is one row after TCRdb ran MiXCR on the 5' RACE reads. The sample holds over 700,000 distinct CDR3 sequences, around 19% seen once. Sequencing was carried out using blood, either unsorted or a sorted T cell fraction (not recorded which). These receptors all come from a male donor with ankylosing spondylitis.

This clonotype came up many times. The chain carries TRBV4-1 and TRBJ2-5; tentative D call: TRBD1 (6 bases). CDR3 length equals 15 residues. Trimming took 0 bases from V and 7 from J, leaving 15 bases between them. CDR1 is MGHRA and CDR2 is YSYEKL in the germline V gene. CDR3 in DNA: TGCGCCAGCAGCCAAGATCCTAGGACAGTGGGGACCCAGTACTTC. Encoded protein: CASSQDPRTVGTQYF.

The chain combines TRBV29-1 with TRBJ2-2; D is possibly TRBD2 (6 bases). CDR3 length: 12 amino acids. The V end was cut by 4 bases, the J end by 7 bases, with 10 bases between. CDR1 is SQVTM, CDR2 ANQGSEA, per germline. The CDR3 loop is CSVVEGSGELFF. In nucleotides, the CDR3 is TGCAGCGTTGTGGAGGGCAGCGGGGAGCTGTTTTTT.

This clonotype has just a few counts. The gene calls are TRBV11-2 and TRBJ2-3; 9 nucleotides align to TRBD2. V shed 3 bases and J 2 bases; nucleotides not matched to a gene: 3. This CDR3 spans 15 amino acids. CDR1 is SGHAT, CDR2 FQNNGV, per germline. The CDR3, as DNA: TGTGCCAGCAGCTTCCCTAGCGGGGCCACAGATACGCAGTATTTT. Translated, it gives CASSFPSGATDTQYF.

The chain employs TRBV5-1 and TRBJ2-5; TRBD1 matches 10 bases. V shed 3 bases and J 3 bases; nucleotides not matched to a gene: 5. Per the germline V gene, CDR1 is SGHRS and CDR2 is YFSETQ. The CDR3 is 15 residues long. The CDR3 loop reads CASSWIGTGEETQYF. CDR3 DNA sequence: TGCGCCAGCAGCTGGATCGGGACAGGGGAAGAGACCCAGTACTTC.

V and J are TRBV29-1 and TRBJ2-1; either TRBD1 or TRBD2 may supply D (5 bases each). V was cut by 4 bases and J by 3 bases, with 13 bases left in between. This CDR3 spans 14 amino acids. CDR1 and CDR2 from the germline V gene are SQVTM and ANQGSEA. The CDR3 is CSVAGTEIYNEQFF. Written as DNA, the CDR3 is TGCAGCGTTGCGGGGACGGAAATCTACAATGAGCAGTTCTTC.

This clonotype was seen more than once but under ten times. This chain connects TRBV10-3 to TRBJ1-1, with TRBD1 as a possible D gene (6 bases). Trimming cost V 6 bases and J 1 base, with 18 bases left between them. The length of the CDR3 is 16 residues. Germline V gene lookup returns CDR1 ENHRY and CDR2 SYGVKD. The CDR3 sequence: CAIRASWGLGNTEAFF. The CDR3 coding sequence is TGTGCCATCAGAGCCTCATGGGGGCTCGGGAACACTGAAGCTTTCTTT.

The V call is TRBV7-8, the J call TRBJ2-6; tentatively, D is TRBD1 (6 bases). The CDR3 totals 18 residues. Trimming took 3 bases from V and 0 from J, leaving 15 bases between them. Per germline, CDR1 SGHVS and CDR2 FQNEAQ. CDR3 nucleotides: TGTGCCAGCAGCTTTCGACAGGAAAGAATCTCTGGGGCCAACGTCCTGACTTTC. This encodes CASSFRQERISGANVLTF. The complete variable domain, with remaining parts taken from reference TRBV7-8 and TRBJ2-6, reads GAGVSQSPRYKVAKRGQDVALRCDPISGHVSLFWYQQALGQGPEFLTYFQNEAQLDKSGLPSDRFFAERPEGSVSTLKIQRTQQEDSAVYLCASSFRQERISGANVLTFGAGSRLTVL.

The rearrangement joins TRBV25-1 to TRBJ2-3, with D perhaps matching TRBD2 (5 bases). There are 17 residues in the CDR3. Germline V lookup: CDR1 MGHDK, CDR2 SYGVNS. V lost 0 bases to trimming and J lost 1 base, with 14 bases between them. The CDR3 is CASSEYLGRSGTDTQYF. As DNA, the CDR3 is TGTGCCAGCAGTGAATATTTAGGGAGATCGGGCACAGATACGCAGTATTTT. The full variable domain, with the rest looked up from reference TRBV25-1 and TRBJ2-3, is EADIYQTPRYLVIGTGKKITLECSQTMGHDKMYWYQQDPGMELHLIHYSYGVNSTEKGDLSSESTVSRIRTEHFPLTLESARPSHTSQYLCASSEYLGRSGTDTQYFGPGTRLTVL.